The 12 T cell receptor beta chains in this list originate from one sample, sequenced in a study of cytomegalovirus exposure and HLA in healthy donors. Primers included in the PCR were 60 Vbeta and 13 Jbeta primers. Sequenced by immunoSEQ multiplex PCR; TCRdb stores in-frame clones only, minus some. Among around 130,000 clones listed, roughly 84% were seen once. Sequencing was performed on PBMCs. These TCRs come from a woman between 18 and 29 years old in good health and CMV-seropositive.

This clone was picked up a small number of times. The chain carries TRBV19 and TRBJ1-3; possibly TRBD1 for D (5 bases). Germline V lookup: CDR1 LNHDA, CDR2 SQIVND (reference sequence). V lost 5 bases and J 1 base, leaving 9 bases between the germline ends. This CDR3 has 14 residues. The CDR3 DNA sequence: TGTGCCAGTAGTGTGGGGGGATCTGGAAACACCATATATTTT. It translates to CASSVGGSGNTIYF. Combining the CDR3 with reference TRBV19 and TRBJ1-3 gives the whole variable domain DGGITQSPKYLFRKEGQNVTLSCEQNLNHDAMYWYRQDPGQGLRLIYYSQIVNDFQKGDIAEGYSVSREKKESFPLTVTSAQKNPTAFYLCASSVGGSGNTIYFGEGSWLTVV.

The J gene is TRBJ1-4, the V gene TRBV14; D remains unclear. Trimming took 0 bases from V and 4 from J, leaving 3 bases between them. Germline loops: CDR1 SGHDN, CDR2 FVKESK. The CDR3 is 13 residues long. The CDR3 loop is CASSQDLNEKLFF. CDR3 nucleotides: TGTGCCAGCAGCCAAGATCTTAATGAAAAACTGTTTTTT.

The chain couples TRBV2 to TRBJ2-5, with 7 positions matching TRBD1. Germline-derived CDR1 and CDR2 are SNHLY and FYNNEI. The junction had 6 bases not matched to a gene; V was cut back by 4 bases and J by 1 base. This CDR3 region has 15 residues. The CDR3 DNA reads as TGTGCCAGCAGTGTGGGACAGAAATTCCAAGAGACCCAGTACTTC. Translated: CASSVGQKFQETQYF.

V usage is TRBV5-5 and J usage is TRBJ1-6, with 7 bases fitting TRBD1. The CDR3 consists of 17 residues. After removal of 4 bases from V and 0 bases from J, the junction contained 7 bases not matched to a gene. Germline lookup yields CDR1 SGHKS and CDR2 YYEKEE (reference sequence). The CDR3 DNA is TGTGCCAGCAGCCCTACAGGGGACGTCTCCTATAATTCACCCCTCCACTTT. Encoded protein: CASSPTGDVSYNSPLHF.

The V gene is TRBV5-4, the J gene TRBJ2-1; 8 nucleotides line up with TRBD2. The J segment lost 0 bases and the V segment lost 4 bases, leaving 3 bases of the junction unmatched. The CDR3 totals 15 residues. The germline CDR1 and CDR2 sequences are SGHNT and YYREEE (reference sequence). The CDR3 bases are TGTGCCAGCAGCCTCGGGACTAGCTCCTACAATGAGCAGTTCTTC. Amino acids: CASSLGTSSYNEQFF.

This clone was seen only once. The genes are TRBV29-1 and TRBJ1-4; no firm D call. V lost 2 bases, J lost 0 bases, and 4 bases lay in between. This CDR3 region has 13 residues. CDR1 and CDR2 from the germline V gene are SQVTM and ANQGSEA. The CDR3 sequence: CSVEHATNEKLFF. DNA of the CDR3: TGCAGCGTTGAACATGCAACTAATGAAAAACTGTTTTTT.

This chain links TRBV6-1 with TRBJ2-7, with 10 positions matching TRBD1. This CDR3 is built from 18 residues. V lost 2 bases and J lost 3; bases outside the gene matches: 13. Germline V gene sequence: CDR1 MNHNS, CDR2 SASEGT. The CDR3 DNA reads TGTGCCAGCAGTGAAAACCCCCTGGGACAGGGGACCTACTACGAGCAGTACTTC. Protein sequence: CASSENPLGQGTYYEQYF.

This clone has a handful of counts. The chain uses TRBV7-6 and TRBJ2-3; no definite D call. Germline V gene data show CDR1 as SGHVS and CDR2 as FNYEAQ. The CDR3 length is 15 residues. The V and J ends lost 5 bases and 0 bases respectively, with 12 bases between them. CDR3 coding DNA: TGTGCCAGCAGCCCTGCGGCTGGTAGCACAGATACGCAGTATTTT. As protein: CASSPAAGSTDTQYF.

V and J are TRBV29-1 and TRBJ1-1; perhaps TRBD1 as D (5 bases). The CDR3 consists of 13 residues. Trimming took off 4 bases at V and 4 bases at J, with 13 bases between the two ends. Germline assignment: CDR1 SQVTM and CDR2 ANQGSEA. The chain's CDR3 is CSVAEGRSTEAFF. The CDR3 coding sequence is TGCAGCGTTGCGGAGGGGCGGAGCACTGAAGCTTTCTTT.

The chain combines TRBV13 with TRBJ2-7; 7 nucleotides agree with TRBD2. This CDR3 has 14 amino acids. Germline V gene lookup returns CDR1 PRHDT and CDR2 FYEKMQ (reference sequence). Trimming removed 2 bases from V and 6 bases from J; junction bases left unmatched: 7. This CDR3 reads CASSLWEGVAEQYF. CDR3 nucleotides: TGTGCCAGCAGCTTATGGGAGGGAGTCGCCGAGCAGTACTTC.

The V call is TRBV11-1, the J call TRBJ2-3; a weak D match, TRBD2 (6 bases). The V gene's germline CDR1 is SGHAT and CDR2 FQDESV (reference sequence). This CDR3 spans 16 amino acids. V was pared by 3 bases and J by 0 bases, with 13 bases between. CDR3 sequence: CASSFGIAASTDTQYF. In nucleotides, the CDR3 is TGTGCCAGCAGCTTCGGAATAGCGGCTAGCACAGATACGCAGTATTTT. The full variable domain, in which reference TRBV11-1 and TRBJ2-3 provide the parts outside the CDR3, is EAEVAQSPRYKITEKSQAVAFWCDPISGHATLYWYRQILGQGPELLVQFQDESVVDDSQLPKDRFSAERLKGVDSTLKIQPAELGDSAMYLCASSFGIAASTDTQYFGPGTRLTVL.

This chain links TRBV6-6 with TRBJ1-3, with a possible D match to TRBD1 (5 bases). From germline, CDR1 is MNHNY and CDR2 SVGAGI (reference sequence). The CDR3 loop spans 15 amino acids. Trimming removed 6 bases from V and 0 bases from J, with 12 bases in between. The CDR3 protein is CASRPVDSSGNTIYF. For the CDR3, the DNA is TGTGCCAGCAGACCCGTCGACAGCTCTGGAAACACCATATATTTT.